The rows below give T cell receptor beta chains drawn from one sample of a study of blood T cell repertoires in COVID-19. Only in-frame clones appear in the TCRdb table, and some are missing; sequencing was by immunoSEQ multiplex PCR. The sample has roughly 95,000 clones, approximately 82% seen once. Sequencing was performed on peripheral blood. The origin of the receptors is a man in his 60s with acute or convalescent COVID-19. Both conserved end residues are part of each CDR3. Fields, in order: D gene, V gene, J gene, clone size, CDR3 protein, CDR3 DNA. The D gene is left open where the match is weak. For some rows the clone size is stated as once, few or many, or as a class when expanded; others skip it.

TRBD1	TRBV6-1	TRBJ1-4	.	CASSEGQGGEKLFF	TGTGCCAGCAGTGAAGGACAGGGAGGTGAAAAACTGTTTTTT
.	TRBV4-3	TRBJ1-6	.	CASSQVNRVGNSPLHF	TGCGCCAGCAGCCAAGTAAACAGGGTGGGCAATTCACCCCTCCACTTT
.	TRBV5-5	TRBJ1-6	.	CASSLKVESFGSPLHF	TGTGCCAGCAGCCTTAAGGTGGAGTCCTTCGGTTCACCCCTCCACTTT
.	TRBV5-6	TRBJ1-2	.	CASSLGQAANYGYTF	TGTGCCAGCAGCTTGGGACAGGCCGCTAACTATGGCTACACCTTC
.	TRBV19	TRBJ1-2	.	CASEDRTVNYGYTF	TGTGCCAGTGAAGACAGGACCGTCAACTATGGCTACACCTTC
TRBD2	TRBV29-1	TRBJ2-7	.	CSVGEGLENEQYF	TGCAGCGTGGGAGAGGGACTAGAAAACGAGCAGTACTTC
.	TRBV12-3/TRBV12-4	TRBJ1-1	.	CASSIRGRTEAFF	TGTGCCAGCAGCATACGAGGGAGAACTGAAGCTTTCTTT
TRBD1	TRBV19	TRBJ1-4	.	CASSQTQGATNEKLFF	TGTGCCAGTAGCCAAACCCAGGGGGCAACTAATGAAAAACTGTTTTTT
.	TRBV9	TRBJ1-1	.	CASSVGTGIVTEAFF	TGTGCCAGCAGCGTAGGAACAGGGATTGTAACTGAAGCTTTCTTT
.	TRBV2	TRBJ1-5	.	CASRHRTAGDQPQHF	TGTGCCAGCAGACACCGGACAGCAGGGGATCAGCCCCAGCATTTT
.	TRBV30	TRBJ1-2	.	CAWSDGTPNYGYTF	TGTGCCTGGAGTGACGGGACTCCTAACTATGGCTACACCTTC
.	TRBV28	TRBJ1-5	once	CASSFSVDQPQHF	TGTGCCAGCAGTTTCTCGGTAGATCAGCCCCAGCATTTT
TRBD2	TRBV7-8	TRBJ2-3	.	CASSPGLAYPTDTQYF	TGTGCCAGCAGCCCCGGACTAGCATATCCTACAGATACGCAGTATTTT
TRBD1	TRBV5-1	TRBJ1-1	.	CASSMGTGGTEAFF	TGCGCCAGCAGCATGGGGACAGGGGGCACTGAAGCTTTCTTT
.	TRBV14	TRBJ2-3	.	CASSQDSLGRQYF	TGTGCCAGCAGCCAAGACTCCCTGGGGCGGCAGTATTTT
TRBD1	TRBV5-4	TRBJ2-7	.	CASSPGTGARYEQYF	TGTGCCAGCAGCCCCGGGACAGGGGCCCGCTACGAGCAGTACTTC
TRBD1	TRBV7-9	TRBJ1-2	.	CASSFDRVGTF	TGTGCCAGCAGCTTCGACAGGGTGGGCACCTTC
TRBD1	TRBV28	TRBJ1-6	once	CASSPRDRDYSPLHF	TGTGCCAGCAGTCCCCGCGACAGGGACTATTCACCCCTCCACTTT
.	TRBV30	TRBJ1-5	.	CAWRPGGGNQPQHF	TGTGCCTGGAGACCTGGGGGGGGCAATCAGCCCCAGCATTTT
TRBD2	TRBV19	TRBJ2-1	.	CASSPTSEPYNEQFF	TGTGCCAGTAGTCCTACTAGCGAGCCCTACAATGAGCAGTTCTTC
.	TRBV6-4	TRBJ1-2	.	CASSDPFQGVYGYTF	TGTGCCAGCAGTGACCCGTTCCAAGGGGTCTATGGCTACACCTTC
.	TRBV7-2	TRBJ2-2	once	CASSPDGVNTGELFF	TGTGCCAGCAGCCCCGACGGGGTGAACACCGGGGAGCTGTTTTTT
TRBD2	TRBV24-1	TRBJ2-5	.	CATSDPIAGGTQYF	TGTGCCACCAGTGACCCGATAGCGGGGGGGACCCAGTACTTC
.	TRBV19	TRBJ2-3	few	CASSKEVALIADTQYF	TGTGCCAGTAGTAAGGAGGTAGCGCTGATCGCAGATACGCAGTATTTT
.	TRBV19	TRBJ2-1	.	CASSTTAGSYNEQFF	TGTGCCAGTAGTACTACAGCCGGCTCCTACAATGAGCAGTTCTTC
TRBD1	TRBV19	TRBJ1-2	.	CASSVRGPDYGYTF	TGTGCCAGTAGTGTCAGGGGGCCGGACTATGGCTACACCTTC
TRBD1	TRBV24-1	TRBJ2-1	.	CATSDLGTGGGNEQFF	TGTGCCACCAGTGATTTGGGGACAGGGGGCGGCAATGAGCAGTTCTTC
.	TRBV19	TRBJ1-5	.	CASSTLVRSNQPQHF	TGTGCCAGTAGTACCTTAGTGAGAAGCAATCAGCCCCAGCATTTT
TRBD2	TRBV7-6	TRBJ2-1	.	CASSLERGGANEQFF	TGTGCCAGCAGCTTAGAACGCGGGGGGGCCAATGAGCAGTTCTTC
.	TRBV6-2/TRBV6-3	TRBJ2-1	.	CASSYRRPGGDTYNEQFF	TGTGCCAGCAGTTACCGACGGCCGGGGGGCGATACCTACAATGAGCAGTTCTTC
TRBD1	TRBV19	TRBJ2-5	.	CASQGQDKETQYF	TGTGCCAGCCAGGGACAGGATAAAGAGACCCAGTACTTC
TRBD1	TRBV2	TRBJ1-2	once	CASKSGGGNYGYTF	TGTGCCAGCAAGTCAGGGGGCGGAAACTATGGCTACACCTTC
.	TRBV5-6	TRBJ1-1	.	CASSLAGSRDATEAFF	TGTGCCAGCAGCTTGGCCGGGAGTAGAGACGCCACTGAAGCTTTCTTT
TRBD2	TRBV10-3	TRBJ2-5	.	CAISESGTSVLSQYF	TGTGCCATCAGTGAGTCGGGGACTAGCGTGTTGTCCCAGTACTTC
.	TRBV27	TRBJ2-1	.	CASSRGGTHNEQFF	TGTGCCAGCAGCCGGGGAGGAACGCACAATGAGCAGTTCTTC
.	TRBV5-1	TRBJ2-1	.	CASSLGRDSGEQFF	TGCGCCAGCAGCTTGGGCCGGGACTCAGGGGAGCAGTTCTTC
.	TRBV5-1	TRBJ2-1	.	CASSLVQTNEQFF	TGCGCCAGCAGCTTGGTACAGACTAACGAGCAGTTCTTC
.	TRBV11-2	TRBJ1-5	.	CASSLDLGREPQHF	TGTGCCAGCAGCTTAGATCTAGGGAGGGAGCCCCAGCATTTT
TRBD1	TRBV9	TRBJ2-3	.	CASSTEQGAQDTQYF	TGTGCCAGCAGCACCGAACAGGGGGCGCAAGATACGCAGTATTTT
TRBD1	TRBV24-1	TRBJ1-5	.	CATSAFRDRGLGNQPQHF	TGTGCCACCAGTGCCTTCCGGGACAGGGGGCTCGGCAATCAGCCCCAGCATTTT
.	TRBV5-4	TRBJ1-1	once	CASSLKRSGLNTEAFF	TGTGCCAGCAGCTTGAAGCGGAGCGGACTAAACACTGAAGCTTTCTTT
TRBD2	TRBV5-1	TRBJ2-1	.	CASSPLAGGSYNEQFF	TGCGCCAGCAGCCCCCTAGCGGGAGGATCCTACAATGAGCAGTTCTTC
TRBD1	TRBV29-1	TRBJ2-6	.	CSVKGQGSGANVLTF	TGCAGCGTCAAGGGACAGGGATCTGGGGCCAACGTCCTGACTTTC
TRBD1	TRBV6-5	TRBJ1-3	few	CASSTGDGNTIYF	TGTGCCAGCAGTACAGGGGACGGAAACACCATATATTTT
TRBD1	TRBV5-6	TRBJ1-2	few	CASRTDRAGGYTF	TGTGCCAGCAGAACCGACAGGGCAGGTGGCTACACCTTC
.	TRBV5-6	TRBJ1-2	.	CASSWGGAHYGYTF	TGTGCCAGCAGTTGGGGAGGTGCTCACTATGGCTACACCTTC
.	TRBV14	TRBJ2-1	.	CASSLLSSYNEQFF	TGTGCCAGCAGCCTCTTGAGCTCCTACAATGAGCAGTTCTTC
TRBD1	TRBV4-3	TRBJ2-1	.	CASSLTGPGDNEQFF	TGCGCCAGCAGCCTGACAGGGCCCGGAGACAATGAGCAGTTCTTC